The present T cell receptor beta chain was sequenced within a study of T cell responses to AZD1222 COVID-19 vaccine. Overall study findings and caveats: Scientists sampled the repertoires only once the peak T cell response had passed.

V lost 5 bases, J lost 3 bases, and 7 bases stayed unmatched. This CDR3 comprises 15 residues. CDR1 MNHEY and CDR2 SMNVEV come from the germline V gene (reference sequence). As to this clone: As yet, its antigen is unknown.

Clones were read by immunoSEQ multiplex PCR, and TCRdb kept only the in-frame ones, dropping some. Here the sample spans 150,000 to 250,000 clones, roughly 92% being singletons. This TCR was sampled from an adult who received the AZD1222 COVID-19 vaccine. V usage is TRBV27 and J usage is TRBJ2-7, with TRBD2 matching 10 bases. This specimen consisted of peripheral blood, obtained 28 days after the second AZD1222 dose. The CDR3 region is CASSAAGTSDYEQYF. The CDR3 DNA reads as TGTGCCAGCAGTGCAGCCGGGACTAGCGACTACGAGCAGTACTTC.